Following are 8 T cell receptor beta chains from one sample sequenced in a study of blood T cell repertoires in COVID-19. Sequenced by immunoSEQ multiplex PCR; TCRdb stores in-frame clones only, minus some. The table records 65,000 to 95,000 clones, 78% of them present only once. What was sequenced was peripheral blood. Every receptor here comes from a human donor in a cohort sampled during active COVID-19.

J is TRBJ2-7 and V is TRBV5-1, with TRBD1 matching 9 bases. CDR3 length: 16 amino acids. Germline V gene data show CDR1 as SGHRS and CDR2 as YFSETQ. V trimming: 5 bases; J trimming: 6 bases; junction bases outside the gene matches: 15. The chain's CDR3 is CASRIAGTGKVSEQYV. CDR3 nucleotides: TGCGCCAGCAGAATCGCCGGGACAGGGAAGGTAAGCGAGCAGTACGTC.

CDR3 sequence reads: CASSLGRGPQETQYF. CDR3 nucleotides: TGTGCCAGCAGCTTGGGTAGGGGCCCCCAAGAGACCCAGTACTTC. The chain has TRBV7-8 and TRBJ2-5, with D possibly being TRBD1 (5 bases). Trimming pared 3 bases from V and 1 base from J, leaving 12 bases between. The CDR3 sequence is 15 residues long. Germline CDR1 SGHVS, CDR2 FQNEAQ.

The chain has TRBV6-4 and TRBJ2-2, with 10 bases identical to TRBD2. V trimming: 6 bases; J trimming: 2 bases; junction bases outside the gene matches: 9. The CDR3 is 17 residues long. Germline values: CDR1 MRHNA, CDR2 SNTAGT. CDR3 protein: CASSPEASGSNTGELFF. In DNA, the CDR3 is TGTGCCAGCAGCCCGGAGGCTAGCGGGAGCAACACCGGGGAGCTGTTTTTT.

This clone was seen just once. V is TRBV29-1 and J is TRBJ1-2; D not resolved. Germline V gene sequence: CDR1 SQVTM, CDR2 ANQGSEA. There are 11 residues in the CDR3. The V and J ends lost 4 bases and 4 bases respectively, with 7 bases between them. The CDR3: CSVGASYGYTF. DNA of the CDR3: TGCAGCGTTGGGGCAAGCTATGGCTACACCTTC. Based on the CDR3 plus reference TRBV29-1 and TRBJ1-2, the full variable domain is SAVISQKPSRDICQRGTSLTIQCQVDSQVTMMFWYRQQPGQSLTLIATANQGSEATYESGFVIDKFPISRPNLTFSTLTVSNMSPEDSSIYLCSVGASYGYTFGSGTRLTVV.

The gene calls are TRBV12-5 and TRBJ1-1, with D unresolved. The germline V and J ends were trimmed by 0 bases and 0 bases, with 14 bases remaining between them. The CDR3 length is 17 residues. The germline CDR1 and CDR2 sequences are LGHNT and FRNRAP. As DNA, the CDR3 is TGTGCTAGTGGTTTGGTACGGGGTCCCCCAATGAACACTGAAGCTTTCTTT. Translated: CASGLVRGPPMNTEAFF.

CDR3 sequence (DNA): TGTGCCAGCACTCATGGACAGGGTGTAAACGGCTACACCTTC. This gives the protein CASTHGQGVNGYTF. The V and J genes are TRBV7-9 and TRBJ1-2; 8 positions agree with TRBD1. The ends lost 7 bases at V and 8 bases at J; junction bases unmatched: 12. This CDR3 comprises 14 residues. Germline V gene lookup returns CDR1 SEHNR and CDR2 FQNEAQ (reference sequence).

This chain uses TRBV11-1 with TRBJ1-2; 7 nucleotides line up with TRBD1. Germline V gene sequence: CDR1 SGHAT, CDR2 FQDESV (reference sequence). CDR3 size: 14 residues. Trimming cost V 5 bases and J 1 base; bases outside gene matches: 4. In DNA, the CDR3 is TGTGCCAGCAGCCCCCGGGACAGTAACTATGGCTACACCTTC. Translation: CASSPRDSNYGYTF. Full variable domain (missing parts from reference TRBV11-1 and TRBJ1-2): EAEVAQSPRYKITEKSQAVAFWCDPISGHATLYWYRQILGQGPELLVQFQDESVVDDSQLPKDRFSAERLKGVDSTLKIQPAELGDSAMYLCASSPRDSNYGYTFGSGTRLTVV.

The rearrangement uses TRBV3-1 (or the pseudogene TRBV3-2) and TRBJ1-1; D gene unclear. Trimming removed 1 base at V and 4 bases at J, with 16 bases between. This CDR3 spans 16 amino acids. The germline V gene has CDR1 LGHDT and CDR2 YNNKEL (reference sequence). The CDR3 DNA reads TGTGCCAGCAGCCAAGGGCCATTACTGCGGGGCACTGAAGCTTTCTTT. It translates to CASSQGPLLRGTEAFF.